The present entry profiles one T cell receptor beta chain with its context. Its antigen is as yet unknown. The data stem from a study of T cells after yellow fever vaccination. The study, taken as a whole, reports: Weaker in magnitude, the secondary response showed a faster peak on day 5 versus 15. It was a small share of clonotypes that appeared in both CD4 and CD8 compartments.

Germline CDR1 LGHNA, CDR2 YSLEER. The V gene lost 5 bases and the J gene lost 12 bases, with 23 bases spanning the gap. The CDR3 loop spans 15 amino acids. UMIs were added to TCR cDNA along with a universal primer site when it was made by 5'RACE template switching. TCRdb processed the 5' RACE reads anew with MiXCR; each CDR3 protein has one entry. The profile covers a few hundred thousand distinct CDR3 sequences, with roughly 7.5% appearing a single time and under 20% taken by the ten largest. The sequence came from a young man who received the YFV17D yellow fever vaccine. The V gene is TRBV4-3, the J gene TRBJ2-1; D may be TRBD1 (7 bases). The sample was PBMCs, taken about 41 days after the first yellow fever vaccination. CDR3 nucleotide sequence: TGCGCCAGCAGCTTAGGGGGTACAGGCCAGGGGGGGCAGTTCTTC. Encoded protein: CASSLGGTGQGGQFF.